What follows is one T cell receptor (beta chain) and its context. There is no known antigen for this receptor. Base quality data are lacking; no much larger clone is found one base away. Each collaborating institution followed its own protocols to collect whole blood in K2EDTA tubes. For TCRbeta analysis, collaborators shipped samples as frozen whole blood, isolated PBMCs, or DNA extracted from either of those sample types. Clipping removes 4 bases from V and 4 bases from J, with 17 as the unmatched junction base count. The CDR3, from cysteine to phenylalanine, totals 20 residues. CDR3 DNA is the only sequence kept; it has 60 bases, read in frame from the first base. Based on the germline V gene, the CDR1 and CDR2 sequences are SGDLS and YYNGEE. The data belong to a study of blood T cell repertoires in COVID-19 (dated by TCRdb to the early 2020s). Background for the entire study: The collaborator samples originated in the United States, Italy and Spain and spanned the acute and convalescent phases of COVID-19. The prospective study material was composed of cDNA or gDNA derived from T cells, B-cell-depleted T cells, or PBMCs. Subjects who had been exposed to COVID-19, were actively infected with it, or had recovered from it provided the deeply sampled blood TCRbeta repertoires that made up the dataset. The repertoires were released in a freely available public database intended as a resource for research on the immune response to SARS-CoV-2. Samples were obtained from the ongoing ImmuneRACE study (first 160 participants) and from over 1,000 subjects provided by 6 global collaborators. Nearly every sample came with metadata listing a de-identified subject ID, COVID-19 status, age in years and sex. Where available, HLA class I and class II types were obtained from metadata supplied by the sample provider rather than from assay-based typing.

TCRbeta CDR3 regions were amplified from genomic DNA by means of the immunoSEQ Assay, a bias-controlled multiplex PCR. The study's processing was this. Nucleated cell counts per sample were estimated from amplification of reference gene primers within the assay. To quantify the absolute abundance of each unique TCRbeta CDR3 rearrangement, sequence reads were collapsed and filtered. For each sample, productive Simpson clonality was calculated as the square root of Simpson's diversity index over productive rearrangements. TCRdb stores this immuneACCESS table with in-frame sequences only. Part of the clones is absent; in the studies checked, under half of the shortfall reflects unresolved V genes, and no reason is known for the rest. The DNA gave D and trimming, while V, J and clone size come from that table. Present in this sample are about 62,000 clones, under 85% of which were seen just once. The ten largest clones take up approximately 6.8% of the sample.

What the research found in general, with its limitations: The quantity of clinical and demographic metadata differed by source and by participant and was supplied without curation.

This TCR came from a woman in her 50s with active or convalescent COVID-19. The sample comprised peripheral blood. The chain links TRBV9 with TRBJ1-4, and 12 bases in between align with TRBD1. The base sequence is TGTGCCAGCAGCTCAAGCCGGGACAGGGGGCGCGGGCTGGGTAATGAAAAACTGTTTTTT. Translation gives CASSSSRDRGRGLGNEKLFF.